The next 26 T cell receptor beta chains were all read from a single sample in a study of CD8 T cells in cerebrospinal fluid in Alzheimer's disease. After re-calling the 10x single-cell sequencing reads, TCRdb lists one entry per CDR3 protein, DNA absent. The sample table includes some 1,600 distinct CDR3 sequences. The sequenced sample was cerebrospinal fluid. The receptors originated from a human donor with mild cognitive impairment.

CDR3 loop: CASSAGGVADTQYF. This sequence joins TRBV6-4 and TRBJ2-3; the D call of TRBD2 rests on TCRdb alone, since no DNA is present to check it. Per the germline V gene, CDR1 is MRHNA and CDR2 is SNTAGT. The CDR3 extends over 14 amino acids.

By frequency, this clonotype is medium-sized. The chain is built from TRBV7-7 and TRBJ2-5; the D gene TCRdb calls, TRBD1, cannot be checked with no DNA. CDR3 length equals 15 residues. Germline lookup yields CDR1 SSHAT and CDR2 FNYEAQ (reference sequence). The CDR3 loop is CASSLSGMGPETQYF.

Its frequency marks this clonotype as medium-sized. The chain has TRBV6-5 and TRBJ1-6; TCRdb proposes TRBD1, but this gene call is untestable without DNA. The CDR3 spans 18 residues. CDR1 and CDR2 from the germline V gene are MNHEY and SVGAGI. CDR3 region: CASTQAPYGGVRNSPLHF.

The chain is built from TRBV9 and TRBJ2-2; TCRdb proposes TRBD1, but this gene call is untestable without DNA. This CDR3 is built from 16 residues. Germline-derived CDR1 and CDR2 are SGDLS and YYNGEE. The chain's CDR3 is CASTRGGTPNTGELFF.

This clonotype shows up as large by frequency. V gene TRBV10-1 combines with J gene TRBJ2-1; the D call of TRBD2 rests on TCRdb alone, since no DNA is present to check it. This CDR3 has 15 residues. Germline loops: CDR1 WNHNN, CDR2 SYGVQD (reference sequence). CDR3 residues: CASSDLAGGYNEQFF.

This clonotype registers medium-sized (0.01 to 0.1%) by frequency. The V and J genes are TRBV6-1 and TRBJ2-2; TCRdb lists TRBD1, though no DNA is available to test this call. The V gene's germline CDR1 is MNHNS and CDR2 SASEGT. The CDR3 has 12 residues. CDR3 protein: CGARVWTGELFF.

Its frequency marks this clonotype as large. V usage is TRBV5-1 and J usage is TRBJ2-2; checking the TCRdb D call of TRBD1 is not possible without DNA. CDR3 length equals 15 residues. CDR1 and CDR2 (germline): SGHRS, YFSETQ. The CDR3 protein is CASSLLSAGTGELFF.

V and J are TRBV6-1 and TRBJ1-6; TCRdb designates TRBD1, a call that cannot be tested without DNA. This CDR3 has 16 amino acids. Germline V gives CDR1 MNHNS, CDR2 SASEGT. The CDR3 is CASSEVWTGAQSPLHF.

Frequency places this clonotype as medium-sized. The chain joins TRBV27 to TRBJ1-6. Germline CDR1 reads MNHEY; CDR2 reads SMNVEV (reference sequence). The CDR3 contains 18 residues. The CDR3 region is CASSLYWDGTLDRSPLHF.

Here the CDR3 reads CSASRGRVSSEQFF. V is TRBV20-1 and J is TRBJ2-1; TCRdb picks TRBD1, but there is no DNA to check that call. From germline, CDR1 is DFQATT and CDR2 SNEGSKA (reference sequence). This CDR3 has 14 residues.

The chain combines TRBV30 with TRBJ1-5; lacking DNA, the TRBD1 call made by TCRdb goes unchecked. The CDR3 sequence is 14 residues long. Per the germline V gene, CDR1 is GTSNPN and CDR2 is SVGIG (reference sequence). The CDR3 loop is CAWSGDPGNQPQHF.

By frequency, this clonotype is medium-sized. The V gene is TRBV20-1, the J gene TRBJ2-5; TCRdb's assignment of TRBD2 cannot be checked, as there is no DNA. This CDR3 contains 14 residues. Per the germline V gene, CDR1 is DFQATT and CDR2 is SNEGSKA (reference sequence). This chain's CDR3 is CSANQRGGQETQYF.

The genes are TRBV30 and TRBJ2-5; TCRdb designates TRBD1, a call that cannot be tested without DNA. From germline, CDR1 is GTSNPN and CDR2 SVGIG (reference sequence). There are 13 residues in the CDR3. CDR3 residues: CAWNKDRGETQYF.

Its frequency marks this clonotype as medium-sized (0.01 to 0.1%). The chain uses TRBV20-1 and TRBJ1-3. There are 13 residues in the CDR3. CDR1 is DFQATT and CDR2 is SNEGSKA in the germline V gene (reference sequence). The CDR3 here is CSARVPSGNTIYF.

The gene calls are TRBV28 and TRBJ1-6; TCRdb calls TRBD1, which cannot be checked without DNA. Germline V gives CDR1 MDHEN, CDR2 SYDVKM. The CDR3 is 15 residues long. The CDR3 region is CASTPPGRGNSPLHF.

By frequency, this clonotype is medium-sized. This CDR3 is CASSPQGFETGELFF. The genes are TRBV5-1 and TRBJ2-2. The CDR3 extends over 15 amino acids. Per the germline V gene, CDR1 is SGHRS and CDR2 is YFSETQ.

By frequency, this clonotype registers medium-sized. The genes are TRBV20-1 and TRBJ2-5; TCRdb indicates TRBD2, and absent DNA this call remains unverified. Germline CDR1 is DFQATT and CDR2 is SNEGSKA (reference sequence). There are 15 residues in the CDR3. The CDR3 region is CSAQGLAGEGSTQYF.

Its frequency marks this clonotype as medium-sized. The chain has TRBV12-3 or TRBV12-4 and TRBJ2-2. The CDR3 covers 12 residues. The CDR3 is CASRINAGELFF.

This chain joins TRBV10-2 and TRBJ1-2; TCRdb gives TRBD1 as the D gene, but with no DNA this cannot be confirmed. This CDR3 region has 14 residues. The germline gives CDR1 WSHSY, CDR2 SAAADI. The CDR3 sequence is CASSQRGQDYGYTF.

This clonotype is large by frequency. V gene TRBV4-1 combines with J gene TRBJ2-4; the TCRdb D gene call, TRBD1, has no DNA to confirm it. CDR1 MGHRA and CDR2 YSYEKL come from the germline V gene. The CDR3 is 15 residues long. CDR3: CASSSAGGAKNIQYF.

By frequency, this clonotype registers medium-sized (0.01 to 0.1%). This chain uses TRBV5-1 with TRBJ2-3; TCRdb's D gene call, TRBD2, goes unchecked for lack of DNA. There are 17 residues in the CDR3. Germline V gene sequence: CDR1 SGHRS, CDR2 YFSETQ. The CDR3 spells CASSLLGGSGGPDTQYF.

In terms of frequency, this clonotype is medium-sized. This sequence joins TRBV7-9 and TRBJ2-7; TCRdb's D gene call, TRBD2, goes unchecked for lack of DNA. Germline CDR1 SEHNR, CDR2 FQNEAQ (reference sequence). The CDR3 is made up of 17 amino acids. The CDR3 reads CASSGFVASGEPYEQYF.

According to its frequency, this clonotype is medium-sized. The chain is built from TRBV12-3 or TRBV12-4 and TRBJ1-4; the D gene TCRdb calls, TRBD1, cannot be checked with no DNA. The CDR3 spans 14 residues. CDR3 protein: CASSLTGFNEKLFF.

This chain uses TRBV14 with TRBJ1-2. The CDR3 consists of 13 residues. Germline loops: CDR1 SGHDN, CDR2 FVKESK. CDR3 residues: CASSQASNYGYTF.

Judged by frequency, this clonotype is medium-sized. The chain joins TRBV29-1 to TRBJ2-1. The CDR3 is 12 residues long. Per germline, CDR1 SQVTM and CDR2 ANQGSEA. The CDR3 protein is CSVEGSYNEQFF.

This clonotype ranks as large (0.1 to 1%) in terms of frequency. CDR3 loop: CASSPSGSRGNYEQYF. The V call is TRBV7-9, the J call TRBJ2-7; TCRdb returns TRBD2, unconfirmable since there is no DNA. The CDR3 covers 16 residues. Germline values: CDR1 SEHNR, CDR2 FQNEAQ (reference sequence).